The 6 T cell receptor beta chains below all came from one sample that was sequenced in a study of blood T cell repertoires in COVID-19. Sequenced by immunoSEQ multiplex PCR; TCRdb stores in-frame clones only, minus some. The sample carries some 130,000 clones, around 88% recorded once. Input material: peripheral blood. These receptor sequences come from a man in his sixties with COVID-19, enrolled during active disease.

The chain's CDR3 is CASSVGVGGPNEQYF. As DNA, the CDR3 is TGTGCCAGCAGCGTAGGCGTAGGGGGTCCCAACGAGCAGTACTTC. V is TRBV9 and J is TRBJ2-7, with D tentatively TRBD1 (6 bases). The germline V gene has CDR1 SGDLS and CDR2 YYNGEE. The CDR3 is 15 amino acids. The V end was cut by 0 bases, the J end by 5 bases, with 15 bases between.

The J gene is TRBJ2-5, the V gene TRBV3-1 (or the pseudogene TRBV3-2); D may be TRBD2 (6 bases). There are 14 residues in the CDR3. V was shortened by 6 bases and J by 0 bases, with 11 bases between the two germline ends. Germline lookup yields CDR1 LGHDT and CDR2 YNNKEL (reference sequence). The CDR3 coding sequence is TGTGCCAGCAGAGACGCGGGGTACCAAGAGACCCAGTACTTC. Translation: CASRDAGYQETQYF.

The chain recombines TRBV12-5 with TRBJ1-2, with 10 nucleotides matching TRBD1. Trimming took 5 bases from V and 9 from J; bases not matched to a gene: 6. This CDR3 contains 13 residues. The V gene's germline CDR1 is LGHNT and CDR2 FRNRAP. CDR3 residues: CASGRGTGVSYTF. As DNA, the CDR3 is TGTGCTAGTGGTCGCGGGACAGGGGTGAGCTACACCTTC.

This chain joins TRBV19 and TRBJ1-1, with TRBD1 as a possible D gene (5 bases). Germline V gives CDR1 LNHDA, CDR2 SQIVND (reference sequence). V was clipped by 6 bases and J by 3 bases, with 11 bases between them. The CDR3 runs 13 residues. The CDR3 bases are TGTGCCAGTAGACTCCGACAGTACACTGAAGCTTTCTTT. Its protein product is CASRLRQYTEAFF.

V gene TRBV7-2 combines with J gene TRBJ1-1; D not certain. The V end lost 5 bases, the J end lost 7 bases, and 11 bases lay between the germline ends. The CDR3 length is 12 residues. Germline V gives CDR1 SGHTA, CDR2 FQGNSA. The CDR3 region is CASSPGLDEAFF. The CDR3 DNA reads as TGTGCCAGCAGCCCAGGTCTCGATGAAGCTTTCTTT.

V usage is TRBV11-1 and J usage is TRBJ1-1, with TRBD1 matching over 9 bases. The CDR3 covers 15 residues. CDR1 is SGHAT and CDR2 is FQDESV in the germline V gene (reference sequence). The V segment lost 3 bases and the J segment 3 bases; nucleotides outside the gene matches: 5. The CDR3 reads CASSFVTGGDTEAFF. The CDR3 nucleotides are TGTGCCAGCAGCTTCGTGACAGGGGGGGACACTGAAGCTTTCTTT.